This T cell receptor beta chain was documented in a study of cytomegalovirus exposure and HLA in healthy donors. Study overall: In an earlier analysis, around 120 million unique TCR beta sequences were found from 150 million to 200 million T cells. General study points: Accurate HLA-A and HLA-B prediction from TCR beta sequences was reported for most subjects.

The CDR3 extends over 15 amino acids. Germline CDR1 KGHSH, CDR2 LQKENI. V dropped 0 bases and J dropped 7 bases, with 15 bases sitting between them. Whereas donors were nominally healthy upon sampling, unrecorded immune exposures were probable. With 60 Vbeta and 13 Jbeta primers, the PCR was carried out. In the original analysis: Some 80 million unique TCR beta chains, 8.5 million to 14 million shared, were counted in a later analysis. The protocol was immunoSEQ multiplex PCR, while the TCRdb copy is restricted to in-frame clones and leaves out a portion. The DNA gave D and trimming, while V, J and clone size come from that table. Among approximately 120,000 clones listed, around three quarters were seen once. About this clone itself: The antigen remains unidentified.

This rearrangement joins TRBV18 to TRBJ2-5, with D maybe TRBD1 (5 bases). This sequence was found in a woman in her 50s in good health and CMV-seropositive. Sequencing input: PBMCs. The CDR3 coding sequence is TGTGCCAGCTCACCACCGCAGGGCTCTGTCCGGACCCAGTACTTC. This gives the protein CASSPPQGSVRTQYF.